These 10 T cell receptor beta chains came from one sample sequenced in a study of cytomegalovirus exposure and HLA in healthy donors. Both 60 Vbeta primers and 13 Jbeta primers went into the PCR. Data came from immunoSEQ multiplex PCR; TCRdb stores just in-frame clones and leaves some out. This sample has 180,000 or so clones, with about 75% found just once. Material: PBMCs. The source of these receptors is a man aged 50 to 60 in good health and CMV-seropositive.

This clone came up once. The chain employs TRBV5-5 and TRBJ1-1, with a weak D call TRBD1 (5 bases). From germline, CDR1 is SGHKS and CDR2 YYEKEE (reference sequence). Trimming shortened V by 2 bases and J by 4 bases, and 18 bases separated the two germline ends. The length of the CDR3 is 16 residues. As DNA, the CDR3 is TGTGCCAGCAGCTTTATCGGGGCCCCGGGAGCCACTGAAGCTTTCTTT. This sequence encodes CASSFIGAPGATEAFF.

The chain carries TRBV14 and TRBJ2-1, with D unclear. The CDR3 sequence is 14 residues long. V lost 1 base, J lost 8 bases, and 12 bases lay in between. Germline CDR1 reads SGHDN; CDR2 reads FVKESK. CDR3 nucleotides: TGTGCCAGCAGCCAAGTTGCCTCTATCTATGAGCAGTTCTTC. Its protein product is CASSQVASIYEQFF.

The chain carries TRBV4-2 and TRBJ1-2; tentatively, D is TRBD1 (6 bases). The CDR3 loop spans 16 amino acids. Germline V gives CDR1 LGHNA, CDR2 YNFKEQ. V gave up 0 bases and J gave up 7 bases, with 18 bases separating them. CDR3 residues: CASSQDLTGSFGGYTF. The CDR3 DNA reads TGTGCCAGCAGCCAAGATCTAACAGGGTCGTTCGGTGGCTACACCTTC.

The genes are TRBV18 and TRBJ2-3; 12 bases align to TRBD2. Germline V gives CDR1 KGHSH, CDR2 LQKENI. The CDR3 totals 18 residues. V lost 5 bases and J lost 4; bases outside the gene matches: 13. CDR3 nucleotides: TGTGCCAGCTCAAAGACGACTAGCGGGGGAGCCGAGGCAGATACGCAGTATTTT. This gives the protein CASSKTTSGGAEADTQYF.

The rearrangement joins TRBV9 to TRBJ1-5; D is perhaps TRBD1 (6 bases). The CDR3 loop spans 15 amino acids. Germline-derived CDR1 and CDR2 are SGDLS and YYNGEE. V was trimmed by 0 bases and J by 6 bases, leaving 13 bases between them. The chain's CDR3 is CASSVDGGAGQPQHF. Here the CDR3 DNA reads TGTGCCAGCAGCGTAGATGGGGGGGCAGGTCAGCCCCAGCATTTT.

This rearrangement joins TRBV7-9 to TRBJ2-7; 7 nucleotides line up with TRBD1. The CDR3 consists of 13 residues. V was clipped by 5 bases and J by 3 bases; unmatched bases: 4. Germline lookup yields CDR1 SEHNR and CDR2 FQNEAQ (reference sequence). Written as DNA, the CDR3 is TGTGCCAGCAGCCGCAGACAGGGCTACGAGCAGTACTTC. This encodes CASSRRQGYEQYF.

The rearrangement joins TRBV27 to TRBJ2-2; TRBD1 is a possible D gene (7 bases). V was cut by 6 bases and J by 5 bases, with 19 bases left in between. Germline loops: CDR1 MNHEY, CDR2 SMNVEV (reference sequence). CDR3 length: 16 residues. The CDR3, as DNA: TGTGCCAGCAGCCCCAGGGGGGATCATGTTACCGGGGAGCTGTTTTTT. This encodes CASSPRGDHVTGELFF.

The rearrangement joins TRBV28 to TRBJ2-3; perhaps TRBD2 as D (5 bases). The CDR3 has 12 residues. The germline V gene has CDR1 MDHEN and CDR2 SYDVKM. Trimming took off 5 bases at V and 13 bases at J, with 16 bases between the two ends. CDR3 bases: TGTGCCAGCAGTCCCGGGCGGGCGGTAAAGTATTTT. Amino acids: CASSPGRAVKYF.

The rearrangement joins TRBV7-6 to TRBJ2-2; 7 bases align to TRBD2. With V trimmed by 5 bases and J by 5 bases, 14 bases remained unmatched. Germline V gives CDR1 SGHVS, CDR2 FNYEAQ. The CDR3 extends over 17 amino acids. In nucleotides, the CDR3 is TGTGCCAGCAGCCCCATCCCCCTCCCGCGGGGGACCGGGGAGCTGTTTTTT. This translates into CASSPIPLPRGTGELFF.

The rearrangement joins TRBV5-4 to TRBJ1-3, with a possible D match to TRBD1 (5 bases). The CDR3 is 15 residues long. The germline gives CDR1 SGHNT, CDR2 YYREEE (reference sequence). Trimming removed 2 bases at V and 1 base at J, with 10 bases between. CDR3 protein: CASSLGVGSGNTIYF. In nucleotides, the CDR3 is TGTGCCAGCAGCTTAGGGGTTGGATCTGGAAACACCATATATTTT.